One and the same sample provided the 23 T cell receptor beta chains below, sequenced in a study of T cell responses to AZD1222 COVID-19 vaccine. TCRdb's copy holds only in-frame clones and misses some; the assay was immunoSEQ multiplex PCR. Of 150,000 to 200,000 clones listed, 90% were seen once; the top ten hold 2.5% to 3.5%. This material consisted of peripheral blood, taken on day 0 of AZD1222 vaccination. These receptors all come from an adult in good health.

This clone occurred a few times. The CDR3 DNA is TGTGCCAGCTCACCGGCGACAGGGGGTCATCAGCCCCAGCATTTT. Translated: CASSPATGGHQPQHF. The chain has TRBV18 and TRBJ1-5, with 9 bases fitting TRBD1. The CDR3 contains 15 residues. The trim removed 3 bases at V and 5 bases at J, leaving 5 bases unmatched. The germline V gene has CDR1 KGHSH and CDR2 LQKENI. Using reference TRBV18 and TRBJ1-5 for the parts outside the CDR3, the full variable domain is NAGVMQNPRHLVRRRGQEARLRCSPMKGHSHVYWYRQLPEEGLKFMVYLQKENIIDESGMPKERFSAEFPKEGPSILRIQQVVRGDSAAYFCASSPATGGHQPQHFGDGTRLSIL.

The rearrangement joins TRBV7-9 to TRBJ2-3; D gene unclear. With 4 bases removed from V and 4 bases from J, the gap between germline ends came to 3 bases. Germline assignment: CDR1 SEHNR and CDR2 FQNEAQ (reference sequence). The CDR3 length is 11 residues. CDR3 loop: CASSSADTQYF. The CDR3 bases are TGTGCCAGCAGCTCCGCAGATACGCAGTATTTT.

This clone was detected only a few times. This chain uses TRBV5-1 with TRBJ1-6; D unresolved. The germline gives CDR1 SGHRS, CDR2 YFSETQ. The ends were cut back, 0 bases at V and 9 bases at J, with 16 bases in the middle. The CDR3 extends over 16 amino acids. This CDR3 is CASSLEAALGISPLHF. In DNA, the CDR3 is TGCGCCAGCAGCTTGGAGGCAGCGTTGGGGATTTCACCCCTCCACTTT.

This clone was picked up one time. The chain carries TRBV29-1 and TRBJ1-5; D call uncertain. This CDR3 has 13 residues. The germline gives CDR1 SQVTM, CDR2 ANQGSEA. V was cut by 4 bases and J by 1 base, with 8 bases left in between. CDR3 bases: TGCAGCGTTGCCAGGAACAGCAATCAGCCCCAGCATTTT. Protein product: CSVARNSNQPQHF.

J is TRBJ1-2 and V is TRBV7-9; D gene ambiguous. Germline CDR1 SEHNR, CDR2 FQNEAQ (reference sequence). The V end was cut by 3 bases, the J end by 7 bases, with 9 bases between. The CDR3 has 12 amino acids. This CDR3 reads CASSFGEGGYTF. DNA for the CDR3: TGTGCCAGCAGCTTCGGGGAAGGTGGCTACACCTTC.

The chain employs TRBV7-2 and TRBJ1-5, with D unresolved. The V and J ends lost 1 base and 1 base respectively, with 5 bases between them. Germline-derived CDR1 and CDR2 are SGHTA and FQGNSA. The CDR3 length is 14 residues. CDR3 nucleotide sequence: TGTGCCAGCAGCTTAGGGCTGAGCAATCAGCCCCAGCATTTT. Its protein product is CASSLGLSNQPQHF.

The J gene is TRBJ2-7, the V gene TRBV18; 7 positions agree with TRBD1. The germline CDR1 and CDR2 sequences are KGHSH and LQKENI. This CDR3 comprises 14 residues. After removal of 3 bases from V and 3 bases from J, the junction contained 5 bases not matched to a gene. In DNA form, the CDR3 reads TGTGCCAGCTCACCTGGACAGGATTTCTACGAGCAGTACTTC. This gives the protein CASSPGQDFYEQYF.

This chain joins TRBV10-2 and TRBJ2-7; no clear D gene. The CDR3 loop spans 11 amino acids. V lost 10 bases, J lost 2 bases, and 9 bases lay in between. Germline lookup yields CDR1 WSHSY and CDR2 SAAADI. The CDR3 here is CATSSAYEQYF. The DNA of the CDR3 is TGCGCCACTTCGAGTGCCTACGAGCAGTACTTC.

With regard to this clone: In the same sample, other DNA sequences code for this CDR3. The chain links TRBV19 to TRBJ1-2, with 7 bases that match TRBD1. V was clipped by 1 base and J by 7 bases; unmatched bases: 3. Germline V gene sequence: CDR1 LNHDA, CDR2 SQIVND (reference sequence). This CDR3 is 13 amino acids long. The CDR3 DNA is TGTGCCAGTAGTATAGCAGGGGGAGGTGGCTACACCTTC. Translation: CASSIAGGGGYTF.

The rearrangement joins TRBV7-9 to TRBJ2-3; possible D gene TRBD2, 7 bases. The germline CDR1 and CDR2 sequences are SEHNR and FQNEAQ (reference sequence). The CDR3 has 18 amino acids. The V end lost 3 bases, the J end lost 7 bases, and 26 bases lay between the germline ends. CDR3 sequence (DNA): TGTGCCAGCAGCTTTAACGGTGCGGGGGCGACTCCGGCCCATACGCAGTATTTT. Translating it yields CASSFNGAGATPAHTQYF.

The chain employs TRBV7-2 and TRBJ2-3, with TRBD2 matching 14 bases. The germline V gene has CDR1 SGHTA and CDR2 FQGNSA. Trimming took 5 bases from V and 1 from J; bases not matched to a gene: 2. This CDR3 contains 16 residues. The CDR3 nucleotides are TGTGCCAGCAGCCAGGGACTAGCGGGGGGCACAGATACGCAGTATTTT. This translates into CASSQGLAGGTDTQYF.

This clone appeared once. The chain carries TRBV6-5 and TRBJ1-4, with 7 nucleotides matching TRBD1. V gave up 8 bases and J gave up 6 bases; unmatched junction bases: 9. The V gene's germline CDR1 is MNHEY and CDR2 SVGAGI. There are 14 residues in the CDR3. The CDR3 here is CASGRTGPDEKLFF. In nucleotides, the CDR3 is TGTGCCAGCGGGAGGACAGGTCCAGATGAAAAACTGTTTTTT.

J is TRBJ2-7 and V is TRBV7-2, with 7 nucleotides matching TRBD2. J lost 5 bases, V lost 5 bases, and 9 bases had no gene match. Germline lookup yields CDR1 SGHTA and CDR2 FQGNSA. The CDR3 spans 14 residues. The CDR3: CASSLMGGMDEQYF. CDR3 nucleotide sequence: TGTGCCAGCAGCCTAATGGGGGGGATGGACGAGCAGTACTTC.

The rearrangement uses TRBV19 and TRBJ1-1; tentatively, D is TRBD1 (6 bases). CDR1 and CDR2 from the germline V gene are LNHDA and SQIVND (reference sequence). CDR3 size: 14 residues. The germline V and J ends were trimmed by 7 bases and 5 bases, with 17 bases remaining between them. Here the CDR3 DNA reads TGTGCCAGTACCCAAATCGGAGGGGGTACTGAAGCTTTCTTT. Translation gives CASTQIGGGTEAFF.

This chain connects TRBV27 to TRBJ2-1; 7 positions match TRBD2. The CDR3 extends over 14 amino acids. The V gene end was trimmed by 6 bases and the J gene end by 3 bases; junction bases not matched to a gene: 5. Germline assignment: CDR1 MNHEY and CDR2 SMNVEV (reference sequence). Here the CDR3 reads CASSRGGGYNEQFF. For the CDR3, the DNA is TGTGCCAGCAGCCGGGGCGGGGGCTACAATGAGCAGTTCTTC.

The chain carries TRBV7-3 and TRBJ1-1; D is possibly TRBD1 (6 bases). The germline V gene encodes CDR1 SGHTA and CDR2 FQGTGA. V shed 10 bases and J shed 5 bases, with 17 bases lying between them. The CDR3 spans 13 residues. The chain's CDR3 is CATPGPRGTEAFF. DNA of the CDR3: TGTGCCACTCCGGGACCGAGGGGGACTGAAGCTTTCTTT.

The gene calls are TRBV3-1 (or the pseudogene TRBV3-2) and TRBJ1-1; 8 nucleotides align to TRBD1. This CDR3 is built from 16 residues. Germline CDR1 is LGHDT and CDR2 is YNNKEL (reference sequence). V lost 3 bases, J lost 6 bases, and 12 bases stayed unmatched. CDR3 residues: CASSQGTGPHGAEAFF. The CDR3 DNA reads as TGTGCCAGCAGCCAGGGGACAGGTCCACATGGGGCTGAAGCTTTCTTT.

This rearrangement joins TRBV19 to TRBJ1-4; no firm D call. Per the germline V gene, CDR1 is LNHDA and CDR2 is SQIVND (reference sequence). This CDR3 contains 13 residues. V was clipped by 6 bases and J by 8 bases, with 13 bases between them. In nucleotides, the CDR3 is TGTGCCAGTAGGCATACCTTGGAGGAAAAACTGTTTTTT. It is translated as CASRHTLEEKLFF. The full variable domain, rest sourced from reference TRBV19 and TRBJ1-4, is DGGITQSPKYLFRKEGQNVTLSCEQNLNHDAMYWYRQDPGQGLRLIYYSQIVNDFQKGDIAEGYSVSREKKESFPLTVTSAQKNPTAFYLCASRHTLEEKLFFGSGTQLSVL.

This chain links TRBV14 with TRBJ1-2, with 7 bases identical to TRBD1. The germline CDR1 and CDR2 sequences are SGHDN and FVKESK. J was trimmed by 0 bases and V by 4 bases; bases with no gene match: 5. The CDR3 runs to 15 residues. CDR3 nucleotides: TGTGCCAGCAGCCTCCAGGGGGGTGCTAACTATGGCTACACCTTC. It codes for CASSLQGGANYGYTF.

This chain links TRBV10-1 with TRBJ1-3; D may be TRBD1 (6 bases). Germline-derived CDR1 and CDR2 are WNHNN and SYGVQD (reference sequence). The CDR3 sequence is 13 residues long. The V end lost 3 bases, the J end lost 5 bases, and 8 bases lay between the germline ends. CDR3 loop: CASSDRGRNTIYF. Here the CDR3 DNA reads TGCGCCAGCAGTGACAGGGGTAGAAACACCATATATTTT.

This clone was observed a single time. This chain connects TRBV7-3 to TRBJ2-3; 7 bases align to TRBD2. V lost 5 bases to trimming and J lost 4 bases; unmatched junction nucleotides: 6. The CDR3 loop spans 14 amino acids. In germline, CDR1 is SGHTA, CDR2 FQGTGA. The CDR3 here is CASSPSGASDTQYF. In DNA, the CDR3 is TGTGCCAGCAGCCCAAGCGGGGCCTCAGATACGCAGTATTTT.

In this sample, this clone turned up once. The chain uses TRBV7-2 and TRBJ1-1; 8 positions agree with TRBD1. The trim removed 5 bases at V and 1 base at J, leaving 0 bases unmatched. Germline CDR1 and CDR2: SGHTA and FQGNSA. The CDR3 totals 13 residues. The CDR3 bases are TGTGCCAGCAGCGACAGGGGGAACACTGAAGCTTTCTTT. This translates into CASSDRGNTEAFF.

V gene TRBV3-1 (or the pseudogene TRBV3-2) combines with J gene TRBJ1-5; 10 nucleotides align to TRBD1. Germline V gene data show CDR1 as LGHDT and CDR2 as YNNKEL (reference sequence). This CDR3 region has 14 residues. With 4 bases clipped from V and 7 bases from J, the junction kept 4 bases outside the gene matches. The CDR3 reads CASSRTGGGQPQHF. The CDR3 DNA follows: TGTGCCAGCAGCCGGACAGGGGGAGGACAGCCCCAGCATTTT.